This TCR beta chain emerged from a study of T-cell memory formation after mild COVID-19. A few counts support this clonotype. TCRdb independently ran MiXCR on the 5' RACE reads; one entry per CDR3 protein. Here the sample spans roughly 370,000 distinct CDR3 sequences, 15% to 20% being singletons. The CDR3 runs to 13 residues. CDR1 and CDR2 from the germline V gene are MNHEY and SVGAGI. V lost 6 bases and J lost 5, with 13 bases in between. The clonotype comes from a man aged 18 to 29 who had mild COVID-19 (a few samples of this study predate the infection). Cell type and time point are not known. The V call is TRBV6-5, the J call TRBJ1-1; maybe TRBD1 (5 bases). Sequencing was carried out using PBMCs or a T cell subset sorted from them (not recorded which). CDR3 region: CASSRQLGTEAFF. The CDR3 nucleotides read TGTGCCAGCAGCCGACAGTTAGGAACTGAAGCTTTCTTT.